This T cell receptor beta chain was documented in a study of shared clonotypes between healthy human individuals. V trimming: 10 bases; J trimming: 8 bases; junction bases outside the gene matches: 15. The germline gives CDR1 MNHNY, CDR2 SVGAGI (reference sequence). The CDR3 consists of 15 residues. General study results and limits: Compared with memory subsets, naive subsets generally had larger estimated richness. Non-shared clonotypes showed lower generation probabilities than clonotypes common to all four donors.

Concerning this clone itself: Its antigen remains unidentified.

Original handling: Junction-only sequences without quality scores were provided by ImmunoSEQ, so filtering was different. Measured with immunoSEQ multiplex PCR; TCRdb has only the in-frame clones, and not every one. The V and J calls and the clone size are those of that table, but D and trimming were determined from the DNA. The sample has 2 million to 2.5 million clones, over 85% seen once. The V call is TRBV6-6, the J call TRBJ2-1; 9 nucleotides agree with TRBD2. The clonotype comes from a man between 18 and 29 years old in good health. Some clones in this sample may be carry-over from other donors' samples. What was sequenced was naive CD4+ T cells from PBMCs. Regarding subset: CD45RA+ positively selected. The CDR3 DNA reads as TGTGCCAACAGCCCTGGGGCGGGAGGGAAGGATGAGCAGTTCTTC. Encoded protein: CANSPGAGGKDEQFF.